A single sample gave rise to the 23 T cell receptor beta chains below, sequenced in a study of T cells in localized non-small cell lung cancer. This table comes from immunoSEQ multiplex PCR, and its TCRdb copy is limited to in-frame clones, with some not included. The repertoire has more than 2,500 clones, roughly a quarter of them found once; the top ten carry about 12%. Sequencing was performed on normal lung tissue next to the tumor, taken before any cancer treatment. Every receptor here comes from a male donor aged 60 or over with stage II lung adenocarcinoma.

The chain carries TRBV19 and TRBJ2-1, with 9 bases lining up with TRBD1. The CDR3 covers 17 residues. After removal of 3 bases from V and 7 bases from J, the junction contained 13 bases not matched to a gene. Germline values: CDR1 LNHDA, CDR2 SQIVND (reference sequence). Here the CDR3 DNA reads TGTGCCAGTAGTATTTCAGTGGGGACAGGGAATAGGAATGAGCAGTTCTTC. This sequence encodes CASSISVGTGNRNEQFF.

This clone has only a few counts. The V and J genes are TRBV6-8 and TRBJ1-5; possibly TRBD1 for D (6 bases). Trimming cost V 7 bases and J 0 bases, with 13 bases left between them. From germline, CDR1 is MNHGY and CDR2 SAAAGT. The CDR3 runs 15 residues. In nucleotides, the CDR3 is TGTGCCAGCACCTGGACAGCAGATAGCAATCAGCCCCAGCATTTT. It codes for CASTWTADSNQPQHF.

The chain links TRBV29-1 to TRBJ2-7, with TRBD1 matching 7 bases. Per germline, CDR1 SQVTM and CDR2 ANQGSEA. This CDR3 has 14 residues. After removal of 6 bases from V and 2 bases from J, the junction contained 10 bases not matched to a gene. The CDR3 region is CSVGPRDRAYEQYF. CDR3 sequence (DNA): TGCAGCGTGGGCCCTAGGGACAGAGCCTACGAGCAGTACTTC.

This clone was seen more than once but under ten times. The genes are TRBV11-3 and TRBJ2-1; 10 bases match TRBD1. V trimming: 4 bases; J trimming: 6 bases; junction bases outside the gene matches: 9. Germline V gene data show CDR1 as SGHNT and CDR2 as YENEEA. CDR3 length: 16 amino acids. CDR3 in DNA: TGTGCCAGCAGCTCACGAATCCGGACAGGGGGCAATGAGCAGTTCTTC. It codes for CASSSRIRTGGNEQFF.

This chain joins TRBV5-1 and TRBJ2-7; 10 nucleotides line up with TRBD1. The CDR3 is 15 amino acids. J lost 5 bases, V lost 2 bases, and 7 bases had no gene match. Germline-derived CDR1 and CDR2 are SGHRS and YFSETQ. In DNA form, the CDR3 reads TGCGCCAGCAGCTTACGGACAGGGGGGTTCAACGAGCAGTACTTC. Translated, it gives CASSLRTGGFNEQYF. The full variable domain, in which reference TRBV5-1 and TRBJ2-7 provide the parts outside the CDR3, is KAGVTQTPRYLIKTRGQQVTLSCSPISGHRSVSWYQQTPGQGLQFLFEYFSETQRNKGNFPGRFSGRQFSNSRSEMNVSTLELGDSALYLCASSLRTGGFNEQYFGPGTRLTVT.

By sample share, this clone is medium-sized (0.01 to 0.1%). The V call is TRBV28, the J call TRBJ2-5, with a tentative D call TRBD2 (6 bases). Germline V gene data show CDR1 as MDHEN and CDR2 as SYDVKM. The CDR3 is 16 amino acids. The ends were cut back, 3 bases at V and 0 bases at J, with 14 bases in the middle. In DNA form, the CDR3 reads TGTGCCAGCAGTTTCGTTGGGGGGAGTGACCAAGAGACCCAGTACTTC. It codes for CASSFVGGSDQETQYF.

This clone was seen more than once but under ten times. The rearrangement uses TRBV6-8 and TRBJ2-7; TRBD1 matches 10 bases. Losses at the gene ends were 10 bases for V and 4 bases for J; bases not matched to a gene: 22. Germline V gene sequence: CDR1 MNHGY, CDR2 SAAAGT. The CDR3 is made up of 18 amino acids. CDR3: CAIRRGQGEGGVFYEQYF. The CDR3, as DNA: TGTGCCATCAGGAGAGGACAGGGGGAAGGTGGGGTTTTTTACGAGCAGTACTTC.

The V gene is TRBV28, the J gene TRBJ1-5; D unresolved. This CDR3 has 16 residues. The V end lost 5 bases, the J end lost 4 bases, and 18 bases lay between the germline ends. Germline lookup yields CDR1 MDHEN and CDR2 SYDVKM. The chain's CDR3 is CASSLPGSWGNQPQHF. The CDR3 DNA follows: TGTGCCAGCAGTCTCCCCGGTTCGTGGGGAAATCAGCCCCAGCATTTT.

The chain joins TRBV5-1 to TRBJ2-7, with D possibly TRBD2 on 5 matching bases. Germline V lookup: CDR1 SGHRS, CDR2 YFSETQ. This CDR3 spans 15 amino acids. V dropped 1 base and J dropped 1 base, with 12 bases sitting between them. CDR3 amino acids: CASSLQRGSSYEQYF. Written as DNA, the CDR3 is TGCGCCAGCAGCTTGCAACGAGGGTCTTCCTACGAGCAGTACTTC. Using reference TRBV5-1 and TRBJ2-7 for the parts outside the CDR3, the full variable domain is KAGVTQTPRYLIKTRGQQVTLSCSPISGHRSVSWYQQTPGQGLQFLFEYFSETQRNKGNFPGRFSGRQFSNSRSEMNVSTLELGDSALYLCASSLQRGSSYEQYFGPGTRLTVT.

V gene TRBV11-3 combines with J gene TRBJ1-4; 7 bases line up with TRBD1. The CDR3 totals 15 residues. V gave up 5 bases and J gave up 9 bases; unmatched junction bases: 12. Germline CDR1 and CDR2: SGHNT and YENEEA. The CDR3 nucleotides read TGTGCCAGCAGCATCTACAGGGGAGGGCAACAAAAACTGTTTTTT. Protein: CASSIYRGGQQKLFF. The whole variable domain, remainder taken from reference TRBV11-3 and TRBJ1-4, is EAGVVQSPRYKIIEKKQPVAFWCNPISGHNTLYWYLQNLGQGPELLIRYENEEAVDDSQLPKDRFSAERLKGVDSTLKIQPAELGDSAVYLCASSIYRGGQQKLFFGSGTQLSVL.

The rearrangement uses TRBV6-8 and TRBJ1-1, with D possibly TRBD1 on 6 matching bases. Trimming pared 5 bases from V and 3 bases from J, leaving 16 bases between. Looked up from germline, CDR1 is MNHGY and CDR2 is SAAAGT. The CDR3 runs 15 residues. CDR3 loop: CASSEDSQRDTEAFF. In DNA form, the CDR3 reads TGTGCCAGCAGTGAGGACAGCCAAAGGGACACTGAAGCTTTCTTT.

This clone has just a few counts. The J gene is TRBJ2-7, the V gene TRBV11-3, with unresolved D. Trimming took off 3 bases at V and 0 bases at J, with 9 bases between the two ends. Germline lookup yields CDR1 SGHNT and CDR2 YENEEA. The CDR3 covers 14 residues. The CDR3 sequence is CASSFDWVSYEQYF. Here the CDR3 DNA reads TGTGCCAGCAGCTTCGATTGGGTCTCCTACGAGCAGTACTTC.

V and J are TRBV29-1 and TRBJ2-7, with 7 bases aligning to TRBD2. CDR3 length equals 12 residues. Per the germline V gene, CDR1 is SQVTM and CDR2 is ANQGSEA. V lost 6 bases, J lost 2 bases, and 4 bases stayed unmatched. This CDR3 reads CSVRDYPYEQYF. For the CDR3, the DNA is TGCAGCGTCCGGGACTATCCCTACGAGCAGTACTTC.

Comment on this clone: One end of the junction varies from germline; a read error may be responsible. This chain uses TRBV6-8 with TRBJ1-5; D unresolved. This CDR3 region has 14 residues. The germline V gene has CDR1 MNHGY and CDR2 SAAAGT. For the CDR3, the DNA is TGTGCCATCAGTGTTGAGAGGTTCGATCAGCCCCAGCATTTT. Its translation is CAISVERFDQPQHF.

The rearrangement links TRBV6-8 to TRBJ1-1; D gene uncertain. The CDR3 sequence is 14 residues long. Per germline, CDR1 MNHGY and CDR2 SAAAGT. V lost 2 bases and J lost 5, with 12 bases in between. The CDR3 spells CASSYAALRTEAFF. The DNA of the CDR3 is TGTGCCAGCAGTTACGCGGCCCTGAGAACTGAAGCTTTCTTT.

This clone was counted only a few times. This chain links TRBV23-1 with TRBJ1-1; D gene ambiguous. TRBV23-1 is an ORF for which the function is uncertain. The CDR3 is made up of 13 amino acids. V lost 6 bases and J lost 4, with 12 bases in between. CDR3 coding DNA: TGCGCCAGCAGCTTTGCGGGATCCACTGAAGCTTTCTTT. It yields the protein CASSFAGSTEAFF.

This clone is medium-sized within its sample. This chain links TRBV6-8 with TRBJ2-1, with 10 positions matching TRBD2. After removal of 6 bases from V and 5 bases from J, the junction contained 7 bases not matched to a gene. CDR3 length equals 15 residues. Germline CDR1 and CDR2: MNHGY and SAAAGT. CDR3 DNA sequence: TGTGCCAGCAGCCTTTCTAGCGGGAGCCACAATGAGCAGTTCTTC. Translating it yields CASSLSSGSHNEQFF.

Many counts were recorded for this clone. The chain is built from TRBV11-3 and TRBJ2-5; TRBD2 agrees at 8 bases. Germline CDR1 and CDR2: SGHNT and YENEEA. V shed 5 bases and J 4 bases; nucleotides not matched to a gene: 18. This CDR3 comprises 18 residues. The CDR3 spells CASSLGLRAGERGETQYF. The CDR3 DNA reads TGTGCCAGCAGCCTAGGACTTAGAGCGGGGGAACGTGGAGAGACCCAGTACTTC. Drawing the rest from reference TRBV11-3 and TRBJ2-5, the complete variable domain is EAGVVQSPRYKIIEKKQPVAFWCNPISGHNTLYWYLQNLGQGPELLIRYENEEAVDDSQLPKDRFSAERLKGVDSTLKIQPAELGDSAVYLCASSLGLRAGERGETQYFGPGTRLLVL.

Only a few counts were recorded for this clone. The chain is built from TRBV27 and TRBJ2-2, with no clear D. The V gene's germline CDR1 is MNHEY and CDR2 SMNVEV (reference sequence). The CDR3 contains 17 residues. V was shortened by 5 bases and J by 0 bases, with 16 bases between the two germline ends. CDR3 DNA: TGTGCCAGCAGTCCCCAATCGACCAGACCGAACACCGGGGAGCTGTTTTTT. This gives the protein CASSPQSTRPNTGELFF.

This clone was seen a handful of times. This chain joins TRBV11-3 and TRBJ2-2, with 10 bases aligning to TRBD2. Unmatched junction bases numbered 2, after V lost 7 bases and J lost 0 bases. The CDR3 runs to 15 residues. Germline V gene sequence: CDR1 SGHNT, CDR2 YENEEA. CDR3 bases: TGTGCCAGCACCGGACTAGCGGCGAACACCGGGGAGCTGTTTTTT. Translated, it gives CASTGLAANTGELFF.

The chain couples TRBV29-1 to TRBJ1-1, with a possible D match to TRBD1 (6 bases). CDR3 size: 13 residues. Germline loops: CDR1 SQVTM, CDR2 ANQGSEA. The V end lost 7 bases, the J end lost 4 bases, and 16 bases lay between the germline ends. The CDR3 loop reads CSGQAWVSTEAFF. CDR3 nucleotides: TGCAGCGGACAGGCGTGGGTGAGCACTGAAGCTTTCTTT. The entire variable domain, with the rest obtained from reference TRBV29-1 and TRBJ1-1, is as follows: SAVISQKPSRDICQRGTSLTIQCQVDSQVTMMFWYRQQPGQSLTLIATANQGSEATYESGFVIDKFPISRPNLTFSTLTVSNMSPEDSSIYLCSGQAWVSTEAFFGQGTRLTVV.

This clone qualifies as medium-sized. The chain employs TRBV11-3 and TRBJ2-2; possibly TRBD2 for D (6 bases). The V end was cut by 1 base, the J end by 4 bases, with 7 bases between. Looked up from germline, CDR1 is SGHNT and CDR2 is YENEEA. This CDR3 is 14 amino acids long. CDR3 sequence reads: CASSLVGLTGELFF. In DNA form, the CDR3 reads TGTGCCAGCAGCTTAGTGGGACTCACCGGGGAGCTGTTTTTT.

This clone appeared a few times. The V and J genes are TRBV6-8 and TRBJ2-5; D is possibly TRBD1 (6 bases). Germline assignment: CDR1 MNHGY and CDR2 SAAAGT. The CDR3 has 18 amino acids. V lost 5 bases, J lost 2 bases, and 24 bases lay in between. The CDR3 DNA is TGTGCCAGCAGTCCCTATCTCCCGGGACAAGGAAAGCAAGAGACCCAGTACTTC. Amino acids: CASSPYLPGQGKQETQYF.